What follows is one TCR beta chain and its context. The target antigen is unknown. This entry belongs to a study of shared clonotypes between healthy human individuals. Trimming cost V 7 bases and J 0 bases, with 9 bases left between them. The CDR3 length is 13 residues. Germline CDR1 and CDR2: MNHNY and SVGAGI (reference sequence). Study results and limitations: A generally larger estimated richness was seen in naive subsets than in memory subsets. Lower generation probabilities were found for non-shared clonotypes than for those shared by all four donors.

Adult donors, all healthy and HIV-negative, had no recent acute infections or vaccinations. Data came from immunoSEQ multiplex PCR; TCRdb stores just in-frame clones and leaves some out. The data show about 670,000 clones, with roughly 70% seen just once and about 1.7% held by the top ten. V is TRBV6-6 and J is TRBJ1-2, with D unresolved. The specimen was memory CD4+ T cells sorted from blood. Subset described: CD45RA-negative fraction. The TCR comes from a woman in her thirties in good health. The CDR3 DNA sequence: TGTGCCAGCAATTCGAGCCCTAACTATGGCTACACCTTC. Encoded protein: CASNSSPNYGYTF.